These T cell receptor beta chains were read from a single sample in a study of OX40 agonist ivuxolimab in advanced cancers. Measured with immunoSEQ multiplex PCR; TCRdb has only the in-frame clones, and not every one. The top ten clones hold roughly 3.9% of a sample with approximately 50,000 clones, 65% to 85% of them seen once. The sample consisted of CD4+ or CD8+ T cells sorted from blood, taken in a trial of the OX40 agonist ivuxolimab. These receptors were taken from an adult with an advanced solid tumor such as melanoma, head and neck, liver or kidney cancer. Each CDR3 is given with its conserved first and last residue. The D gene is left open where the match is weak. Part of the rows lack a size; the others show once, few, many or a class for expanded clones.

clone_size	v_call	d_call	j_call	cdr3_aa	cdr3_nt
NA	TRBV6-6	NA	TRBJ1-2	CASSYFSGDGYTF	TGTGCCAGCAGTTACTTTTCCGGGGATGGCTACACCTTC
once	TRBV30	NA	TRBJ2-7	CAWSPLSYEQYF	TGTGCCTGGAGTCCCCTGTCCTACGAGCAGTACTTC
NA	TRBV4-2	NA	TRBJ2-7	CASSLLPPTGGASYEQYF	TGTGCCAGCAGCCTACTTCCCCCCACCGGGGGTGCCTCCTACGAGCAGTACTTC
NA	TRBV7-2	NA	TRBJ2-1	CASSLSRVGSYNEQFF	TGTGCCAGCAGCTTAAGTCGGGTGGGGTCCTACAATGAGCAGTTCTTC
NA	TRBV27	NA	TRBJ2-7	CASSGPGRRYEQYF	TGTGCCAGCAGTGGGCCGGGACGGCGATACGAGCAGTACTTC
NA	TRBV28	NA	TRBJ2-7	CASSLPRPPGEQYF	TGTGCCAGCAGTTTACCCCGACCCCCGGGGGAGCAGTACTTC
NA	TRBV18	TRBD1	TRBJ1-5	CASSPVGQGAGQPQHF	TGTGCCAGCTCACCAGTTGGACAGGGGGCAGGCCAGCCCCAGCATTTT
NA	TRBV19	NA	TRBJ2-3	CASMERYTDTQYF	TGTGCCAGTATGGAGCGGTACACAGATACGCAGTATTTT
NA	TRBV4-3	NA	TRBJ1-2	CASSQDSGANYGYTF	TGCGCCAGCAGCCAAGACTCAGGGGCCAACTATGGCTACACCTTC
NA	TRBV28	NA	TRBJ2-4	CASTPPGTAGKNIQYF	TGTGCCAGCACCCCCCCGGGGACGGCGGGCAAAAACATTCAGTACTTC
once	TRBV6-5	NA	TRBJ2-1	CASSYSRGGGYNEQFF	TGTGCCAGCAGTTACTCGAGAGGGGGGGGGTACAATGAGCAGTTCTTC
few	TRBV30	NA	TRBJ1-6	CAWSVGGISYNSPLHF	TGTGCCTGGAGTGTAGGGGGTATCTCCTATAATTCACCCCTCCACTTT
NA	TRBV19	NA	TRBJ2-2	CASRERSNTGELFF	TGTGCCAGTAGAGAGAGGTCGAACACCGGGGAGCTGTTTTTT
NA	TRBV9	TRBD1	TRBJ1-5	CASSPGTGGSANQPQHF	TGTGCCAGCAGCCCGGGGACAGGCGGAAGCGCAAATCAGCCCCAGCATTTT
NA	TRBV4-2	NA	TRBJ2-7	CASSLAGGRAYEQYF	TGTGCCAGCAGCTTGGCTGGGGGTAGGGCCTACGAGCAGTACTTC
NA	TRBV11-1	NA	TRBJ2-3	CASSIGEDTQYF	TGTGCCAGCAGTATCGGTGAAGATACGCAGTATTTT
NA	TRBV5-4	NA	TRBJ2-1	CACTRDNYNEQFF	TGTGCCTGTACAAGGGACAATTACAATGAGCAGTTCTTC